These T cell receptor beta chains were read from a single sample in a study of T cell responses to AZD1222 COVID-19 vaccine. Some clones are missing from TCRdb's copy, which holds only in-frame ones; the method was immunoSEQ multiplex PCR. The sample holds 130,000 or so clones; 92% are singletons and the top ten take 1.1%. Specimen: peripheral blood, collected on day 0 of AZD1222 vaccination. All receptors derive from an adult in good health. CDR3s include the opening cysteine and the closing phenylalanine or tryptophan. D genes are given only for firm matches. A clone size is listed for some rows: how often the clone was seen (once, few, many), or a class if it is expanded.

>TRBJ1-5|15|.|.|TRBV6-4
CASGETYHSNQPQHF
TGTGCCAGCGGCGAGACATATCATAGCAATCAGCCCCAGCATTTT
>TRBJ1-2|15|.|.|TRBV4-2
CASSRPELESYGYTF
TGTGCCAGCAGCCGCCCGGAGCTAGAGTCCTATGGCTACACCTTC
>TRBJ1-4|13|once|.|TRBV27
CVSSTGMSEKLFF
TGTGTATCGTCCACAGGGATGAGTGAAAAACTGTTTTTT
>TRBJ2-1|14|.|TRBD2|TRBV27
CATRTGTRDNEQFF
TGTGCCACCAGAACCGGGACTAGGGACAATGAGCAGTTCTTC
>TRBJ1-5|16|.|TRBD1|TRBV6-1
CASSARGALPNQPQHF
TGTGCCAGCAGTGCCAGGGGGGCCCTCCCGAATCAGCCCCAGCATTTT
>TRBJ2-1|15|.|.|TRBV18
CASSPPAQWGDEQFF
TGTGCCAGCTCACCACCAGCTCAATGGGGGGATGAGCAGTTCTTC
>TRBJ1-5|14|few|.|TRBV6-5
CASSTGRDNQPQHF
TGTGCCAGTTCAACAGGGCGAGACAATCAGCCCCAGCATTTT
>TRBJ2-3|16|.|.|TRBV24-1
CATRWRDSKPTDTQYF
TGTGCCACCAGGTGGAGGGACTCCAAACCCACAGATACGCAGTATTTT
>TRBJ2-1|16|once|TRBD2|TRBV6-1
CASSGTSGRGYNEQFF
TGTGCCAGCAGTGGTACTAGCGGGAGGGGCTACAATGAGCAGTTCTTC
>TRBJ1-1|13|.|.|TRBV28
CASSQAGNTEAFF
TGTGCCAGCAGCCAGGCCGGAAACACTGAAGCTTTCTTT
>TRBJ1-2|14|.|.|TRBV9
CASSVGGSGSGYTF
TGTGCCAGCAGCGTGGGGGGCTCGGGGAGCGGCTACACCTTC
>TRBJ1-1|15|.|.|TRBV2
CASSERGAGYTEAFF
TGTGCCAGCAGTGAACGCGGGGCTGGGTACACTGAAGCTTTCTTT
>TRBJ1-1|16|.|.|TRBV18
CASSPIQGTVNTEAFF
TGTGCCAGCTCACCTATTCAGGGGACGGTGAACACTGAAGCTTTCTTT
>TRBJ1-1|13|.|.|TRBV7-2
CASSLAQHTEAFF
TGTGCCAGCAGCTTAGCCCAGCACACTGAAGCTTTCTTT
>TRBJ2-2|15|.|.|TRBV5-1
CASSLTTENTGELFF
TGCGCCAGCAGCTTGACGACAGAAAACACCGGGGAGCTGTTTTTT
>TRBJ2-1|14|.|TRBD1|TRBV7-2
CASSPGTGVGEQFF
TGTGCCAGCAGCCCGGGGACAGGGGTGGGCGAGCAGTTCTTC
>TRBJ1-1|13|.|.|TRBV12-3/TRBV12-4
CASSLGQSTEAFF
TGTGCCAGCAGTTTGGGCCAGAGCACTGAAGCTTTCTTT
>TRBJ2-7|14|.|.|TRBV2
CASSGRGSSYEQYF
TGTGCCAGCAGTGGTCGGGGGAGCTCCTACGAGCAGTACTTC
>TRBJ1-2|12|.|.|TRBV19
CASSIDVDGYTF
TGTGCCAGTAGTATAGATGTGGATGGCTACACCTTC
>TRBJ2-3|15|once|.|TRBV18
CASSPTSPPTDTQYF
TGTGCCAGCTCACCCACTAGTCCTCCCACAGATACGCAGTATTTT
>TRBJ2-2|14|.|TRBD1|TRBV5-1
CASSQTGSPGELFF
TGCGCCAGCAGCCAGACAGGGAGCCCCGGGGAGCTGTTTTTT
>TRBJ1-4|14|.|TRBD1|TRBV5-4
CASSLTGAGEKLFF
TGTGCCAGCAGCTTGACAGGGGCTGGTGAAAAACTGTTTTTT
>TRBJ1-2|13|.|.|TRBV19
CASSRLEKGGYTF
TGTGCCAGTAGTAGGTTGGAGAAAGGTGGCTACACCTTC
>TRBJ2-2|17|.|TRBD1|TRBV18
CASSPPGTGGHTGELFF
TGTGCCAGCTCACCACCCGGGACAGGGGGACACACCGGGGAGCTGTTTTTT
>TRBJ2-7|12|.|.|TRBV10-2
CASSESRHEQYF
TGCGCCAGCAGTGAGTCACGACACGAGCAGTACTTC
>TRBJ2-2|14|.|.|TRBV7-9
CASSLILRSGELFF
TGTGCCAGCAGCCTCATTCTAAGGTCCGGGGAGCTGTTTTTT
>TRBJ1-2|12|once|.|TRBV12-3/TRBV12-4
CASSQMGYGYTF
TGTGCCAGCAGTCAGATGGGCTATGGCTACACCTTC
>TRBJ1-1|11|.|.|TRBV7-3
CASSDGTEAFF
TGTGCCAGCAGCGACGGGACAGAAGCTTTCTTT
>TRBJ2-7|13|few|TRBD2|TRBV6-5
CASKASGVYEQYF
TGTGCCAGCAAGGCTAGCGGGGTCTACGAGCAGTACTTC
>TRBJ2-6|19|.|TRBD1|TRBV15
CATSRDLGQGGSGANVLTF
TGTGCCACCAGCAGAGATCTGGGACAGGGAGGCTCTGGGGCCAACGTCCTGACTTTC
>TRBJ2-1|15|.|.|TRBV3-1/TRBV3-2
CASSQRVFTYNEQFF
TGTGCCAGCAGCCAACGGGTATTTACCTACAATGAGCAGTTCTTC
>TRBJ2-3|14|.|TRBD2|TRBV20-1
CSASILADTDTQYF
TGCAGTGCTAGTATACTAGCGGACACAGATACGCAGTATTTT
>TRBJ1-2|12|once|TRBD1|TRBV29-1
CSVTGGGYGYTF
TGCAGCGTTACAGGGGGCGGGTATGGCTACACCTTC
>TRBJ1-6|17|.|TRBD1|TRBV5-1
CASSSQGARSYNSPLHF
TGCGCCAGCAGCTCACAGGGGGCGCGTTCCTATAATTCACCCCTCCACTTT
>TRBJ2-7|14|.|.|TRBV4-1
CASSQDSLSYEQYF
TGCGCCAGCAGCCAAGATTCGCTCTCCTACGAGCAGTACTTC